This TCR beta chain came from a study of blood T cell repertoires in COVID-19. Overall study: From T cells, B-cell-depleted T cells, or PBMCs came the material, which was cDNA or gDNA.

The germline gives CDR1 SGHAT, CDR2 FQNNGV. V was clipped by 0 bases and J by 3 bases, with 13 bases between them. The CDR3 runs to 16 residues. Original handling: Reference gene primer amplification in the assay estimated nucleated cell counts. The repertoire was sequenced with immunoSEQ multiplex PCR; TCRdb's copy has only in-frame clones and lacks some. The D gene and trimming were derived from the DNA, and the V and J assignments and clone size from that table. Here the sample spans more than 300,000 clones, over 75% being singletons. This sequence joins TRBV11-2 and TRBJ2-3; a weak D match, TRBD2 (6 bases). This clonotype was sampled from a woman aged 30 to 39 with COVID-19, enrolled during active disease. The source material was peripheral blood. The CDR3 sequence: CASSLDAGRLTDTQYF. The CDR3 nucleotides read TGTGCCAGCAGCTTAGATGCGGGACGGCTGACAGATACGCAGTATTTT.